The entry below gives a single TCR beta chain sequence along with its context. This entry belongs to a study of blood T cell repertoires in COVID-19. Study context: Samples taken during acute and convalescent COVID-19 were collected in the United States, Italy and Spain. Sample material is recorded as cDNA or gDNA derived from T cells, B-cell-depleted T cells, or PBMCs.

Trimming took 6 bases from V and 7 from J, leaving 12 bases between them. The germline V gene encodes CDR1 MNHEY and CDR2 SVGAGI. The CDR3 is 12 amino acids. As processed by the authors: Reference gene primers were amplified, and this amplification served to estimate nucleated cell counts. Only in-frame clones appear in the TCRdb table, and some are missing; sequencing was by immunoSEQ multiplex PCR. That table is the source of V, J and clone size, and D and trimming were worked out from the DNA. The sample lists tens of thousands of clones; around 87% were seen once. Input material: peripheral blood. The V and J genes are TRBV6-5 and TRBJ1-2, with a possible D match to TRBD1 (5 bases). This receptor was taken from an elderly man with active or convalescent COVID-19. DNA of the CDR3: TGTGCCAGCAGCCAGGGTTTGCGTGGCTACACCTTC. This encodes CASSQGLRGYTF.